This T cell receptor beta chain originates from a study of blood T cells in healthy people across ages. This clonotype was observed a handful of times. At one of its ends the junction is not consistent with the germline gene, which may arise from a read error. Germline values: CDR1 SSHAT, CDR2 FNYEAQ (reference sequence). The CDR3 extends over 15 amino acids. Together with a sample-barcoded 5' primer, a J-beta primer mix was included in a second PCR lasting about 7 to 11 cycles. TCRdb passed the 5' RACE reads through MiXCR, listing each CDR3 protein once. In the table there are around 710,000 distinct CDR3 sequences, approximately 43% of which are singletons.

Sequencing was carried out using blood. The chain recombines TRBV7-7 with TRBJ2-1; possibly TRBD1 for D (5 bases). This TCR was sampled from an older woman in good health. CDR3 loop: CASSPVQGSYNEQFF. CDR3 bases: TGTGCTAGCAGCCCGGTTCAGGGCAGCTACAATGAGCAGTTCTTC.